One sample yielded the 10 T cell receptor beta chains listed below, sequenced in a study of blood T cell repertoires in COVID-19. Clones were read by immunoSEQ multiplex PCR, and TCRdb kept only the in-frame ones, dropping some. Here the sample spans about 46,000 clones, around 86% being singletons. The material sequenced was peripheral blood. The origin of the receptors is a man aged 55-75 years with active or convalescent COVID-19.

The genes are TRBV7-2 and TRBJ2-5; 7 bases are shared with TRBD2. The CDR3 runs to 15 residues. V dropped 0 bases and J dropped 6; count of bases not matched to a gene: 7. CDR1 is SGHTA, CDR2 FQGNSA, per germline. The CDR3 here is CASSLAWGGEKTQYF. The CDR3 DNA is TGTGCCAGCAGCTTAGCGTGGGGGGGAGAGAAGACCCAGTACTTC.

The chain recombines TRBV5-6 with TRBJ2-7, with D uncertain. The CDR3 length is 14 residues. Per the germline V gene, CDR1 is SGHDT and CDR2 is YYEEEE. V shed 3 bases and J shed 3 bases, with 13 bases lying between them. The CDR3 DNA follows: TGTGCCAGCAGCTCCGGGTCCTGGAGCTACGAGCAGTACTTC. Encoded protein: CASSSGSWSYEQYF.

V is TRBV6-4 and J is TRBJ1-5; D may be TRBD1 (6 bases). CDR1 is MRHNA, CDR2 SNTAGT, per germline. Trimming shortened V by 8 bases and J by 0 bases, and 14 bases separated the two germline ends. This CDR3 is 15 amino acids long. Written as DNA, the CDR3 is TGTGCCAGCGACACAGGGAAGGATAGCAATCAGCCCCAGCATTTT. This gives the protein CASDTGKDSNQPQHF.

The chain combines TRBV7-2 with TRBJ2-7; 7 bases fit TRBD1. The trim removed 5 bases at V and 0 bases at J, leaving 4 bases unmatched. Germline assignment: CDR1 SGHTA and CDR2 FQGNSA. The CDR3 extends over 14 amino acids. The DNA for the CDR3 is TGTGCCAGCAGCATAAGGACAGGCTCCTACGAGCAGTACTTC. Amino acids: CASSIRTGSYEQYF.

The sample holds one count of this clone. The V call is TRBV18, the J call TRBJ2-5, with 12 bases that match TRBD2. Trimming removed 1 base from V and 0 bases from J; junction bases left unmatched: 3. CDR1 is KGHSH and CDR2 is LQKENI in the germline V gene. The CDR3 is 17 amino acids. The DNA of the CDR3 is TGTGCCAGCTCACCACGGCTAGCGGGGGGGCACCAAGAGACCCAGTACTTC. This codes for CASSPRLAGGHQETQYF.

A few counts support this clone. The V call is TRBV7-3, the J call TRBJ1-1, with D possibly matching TRBD1 (6 bases). V was cut by 5 bases and J by 8 bases, with 15 bases left in between. The CDR3 runs 13 residues. The germline V gene has CDR1 SGHTA and CDR2 FQGTGA. CDR3 coding DNA: TGTGCCAGCAGCCAAACGTTTGGGGGCGAAGCTTTCTTT. This sequence encodes CASSQTFGGEAFF.

The chain has TRBV10-1 and TRBJ2-7, with TRBD2 as a possible D gene (6 bases). The V end was cut by 3 bases, the J end by 0 bases, with 9 bases between. The CDR3 is 14 amino acids. Germline V gives CDR1 WNHNN, CDR2 SYGVQD (reference sequence). The CDR3 bases are TGCGCCAGCAGTGACGGGGGAACCTCCTACGAGCAGTACTTC. It yields the protein CASSDGGTSYEQYF.

The CDR3 sequence is CASSSTGNPTEAFF. The CDR3 DNA is TGCGCCAGCAGCTCCACAGGGAATCCCACTGAAGCTTTCTTT. This chain links TRBV5-1 with TRBJ1-1, with a weak D call TRBD1 (6 bases). CDR3 length equals 14 residues. Trimming stripped 3 bases from V and 4 bases from J, with 13 bases between. Per the germline V gene, CDR1 is SGHRS and CDR2 is YFSETQ.

The rearrangement joins TRBV21-1 to TRBJ1-2; the D call of TRBD1 is as the table states it, not checked on the DNA. TRBV21-1 is labeled a pseudogene. The CDR3 covers 13 residues. The CDR3 region has the DNA TGTGCCAGCAGCCAGGGGGAAGACTATGGCTACACCTTC. Amino acid sequence: CASSQGEDYGYTF.

The chain recombines TRBV28 with TRBJ1-2; no clear D. In germline, CDR1 is MDHEN, CDR2 SYDVKM. The CDR3 length is 12 residues. The ends were cut back, 7 bases at V and 8 bases at J, with 14 bases in the middle. Here the CDR3 DNA reads TGTGCCAGCATCGGTGAAGCAATGGGCTACACCTTC. Its translation is CASIGEAMGYTF.